This T cell receptor beta chain derives from a study of OX40 agonist ivuxolimab in advanced cancers. Whole-study results and caveats: Some nonresponders also had low normalized T-cell clonal expansion.

TCRdb keeps only in-frame clones here, not all; method: immunoSEQ multiplex PCR. The sample lists about 62,000 clones, approximately 92% seen once, with around an eighth in the top ten. The CDR3 is made up of 14 amino acids. The germline CDR1 and CDR2 sequences are MNHEY and SMNVEV (reference sequence). The V and J ends lost 5 bases and 4 bases respectively, with 12 bases between them. As to this clone: Its target is unknown.

V is TRBV27 and J is TRBJ2-1, with D perhaps matching TRBD1 (6 bases). The TCR sequence derives from an adult with an advanced solid tumor such as melanoma, head and neck, liver or kidney cancer. The sample was CD4+ or CD8+ T cells sorted from blood, taken in a trial of the OX40 agonist ivuxolimab. CDR3 region: CASSPGTLYNEQFF. The CDR3 nucleotides read TGTGCCAGCAGTCCCGGGACACTGTACAATGAGCAGTTCTTC.